Sequencing of this TCR beta chain was carried out in a study of CD8 T cells in ankylosing spondylitis. A word on this clonotype: Its antigen is unidentified.

As the method for making TCR beta libraries, quantitative 5'-RACE with molecular barcodes was used. TCRdb recomputed calls from the 5' RACE reads with MiXCR, one row per CDR3 protein. The table shows a few hundred thousand distinct CDR3 sequences, with roughly 15% occurring only once. Study-level results: For ankylosing spondylitis blood, a TCR beta motif of 7 to 9 highly homologous variants appeared characteristic. A subset of motif variants has previously been described in the synovial fluid and blood of reactive arthritis. Reportedly, matched ankylosing spondylitis synovial fluid was significantly enriched for disease-linked clones.

Per germline, CDR1 SGHAT and CDR2 FQDESV (reference sequence). The CDR3 consists of 13 residues. V lost 5 bases to trimming and J lost 3 bases, with 10 bases between them. The sequence derives from a male donor with ankylosing spondylitis. The sequencing input was blood, either unsorted or a sorted T cell fraction (not recorded which). The chain has TRBV11-1 and TRBJ1-1; no firm D call. CDR3 DNA: TGTGCCAGCAGCCTAGAAGAGTACACTGAAGCTTTCTTT. It encodes CASSLEEYTEAFF.